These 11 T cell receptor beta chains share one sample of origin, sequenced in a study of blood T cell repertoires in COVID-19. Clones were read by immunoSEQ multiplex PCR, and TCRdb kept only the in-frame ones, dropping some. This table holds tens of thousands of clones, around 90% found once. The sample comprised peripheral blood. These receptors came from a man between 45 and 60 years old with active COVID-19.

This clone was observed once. This CDR3 reads CASDPGPQHF. CDR3 coding DNA: TGCGCCAGCGACCCAGGGCCCCAGCATTTT. The V call is TRBV5-1, the J call TRBJ1-5; D is undetermined. The CDR3 loop spans 10 amino acids. Germline assignment: CDR1 SGHRS and CDR2 YFSETQ. Trimming cost V 7 bases and J 9 bases, with 8 bases left between them.

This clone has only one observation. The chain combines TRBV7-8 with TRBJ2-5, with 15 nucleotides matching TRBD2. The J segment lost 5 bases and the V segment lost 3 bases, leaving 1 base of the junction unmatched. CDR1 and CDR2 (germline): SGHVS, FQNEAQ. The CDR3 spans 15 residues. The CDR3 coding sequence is TGTGCCAGCAGCTTCGGGACTAGCGGGGGGGAGACCCAGTACTTC. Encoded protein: CASSFGTSGGETQYF.

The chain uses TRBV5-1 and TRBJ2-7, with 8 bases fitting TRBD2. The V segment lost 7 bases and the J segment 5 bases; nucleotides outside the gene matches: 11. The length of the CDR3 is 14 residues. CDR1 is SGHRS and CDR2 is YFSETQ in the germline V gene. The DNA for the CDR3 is TGCGCCAGCTCACTTAGCGGGATCGTAGACGAGCAGTACGTC. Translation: CASSLSGIVDEQYV.

The CDR3: CASSLSGQGNEKLFF. As DNA, the CDR3 is TGTGCCAGTAGTCTTTCGGGACAGGGTAATGAAAAACTGTTTTTT. The J gene is TRBJ1-4, the V gene TRBV19, with 9 bases aligning to TRBD1. There are 15 residues in the CDR3. Trimming took 5 bases from V and 4 from J; bases not matched to a gene: 5. Per germline, CDR1 LNHDA and CDR2 SQIVND (reference sequence).

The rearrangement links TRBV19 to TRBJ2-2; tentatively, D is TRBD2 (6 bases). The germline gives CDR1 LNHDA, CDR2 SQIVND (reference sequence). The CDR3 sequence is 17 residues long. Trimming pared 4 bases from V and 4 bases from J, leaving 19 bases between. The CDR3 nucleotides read TGTGCCAGTAGTACCGCGGAGCGGGCGGTAAGCACCGGGGAGCTGTTTTTT. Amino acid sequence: CASSTAERAVSTGELFF.

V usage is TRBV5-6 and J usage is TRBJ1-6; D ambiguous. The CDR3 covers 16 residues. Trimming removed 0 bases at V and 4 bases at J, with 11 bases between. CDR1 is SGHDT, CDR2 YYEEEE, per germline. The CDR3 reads CASSLDPGGYNSPLHF. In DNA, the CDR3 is TGTGCCAGCAGCTTGGATCCTGGAGGATATAATTCACCCCTCCACTTT.

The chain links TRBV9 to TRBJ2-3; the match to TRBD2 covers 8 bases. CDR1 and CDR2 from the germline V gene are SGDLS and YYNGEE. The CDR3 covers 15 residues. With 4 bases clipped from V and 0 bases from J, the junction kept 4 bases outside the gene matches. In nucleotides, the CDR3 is TGTGCCAGCAGCTTGGGACTAGTAAGCACAGATACGCAGTATTTT. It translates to CASSLGLVSTDTQYF. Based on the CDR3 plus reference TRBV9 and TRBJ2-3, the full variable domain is DSGVTQTPKHLITATGQRVTLRCSPRSGDLSVYWYQQSLDQGLQFLIQYYNGEERAKGNILERFSAQQFPDLHSELNLSSLELGDSALYFCASSLGLVSTDTQYFGPGTRLTVL.

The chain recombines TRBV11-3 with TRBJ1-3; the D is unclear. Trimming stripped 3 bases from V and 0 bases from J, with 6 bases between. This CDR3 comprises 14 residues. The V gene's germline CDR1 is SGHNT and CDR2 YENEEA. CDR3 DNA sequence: TGTGCCAGCAGCTTCGGAGGCTCTGGAAACACCATATATTTT. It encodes CASSFGGSGNTIYF.

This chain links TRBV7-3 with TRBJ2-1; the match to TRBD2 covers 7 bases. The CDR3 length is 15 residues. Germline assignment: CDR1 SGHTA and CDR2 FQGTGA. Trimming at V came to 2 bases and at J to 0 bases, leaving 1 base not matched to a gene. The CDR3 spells CASSLERGSYNEQFF. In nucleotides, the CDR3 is TGTGCCAGCAGCTTAGAGCGGGGCTCCTACAATGAGCAGTTCTTC. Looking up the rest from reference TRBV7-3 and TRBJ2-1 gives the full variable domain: GAGVSQTPSNKVTEKGKYVELRCDPISGHTALYWYRQSLGQGPEFLIYFQGTGAADDSGLPNDRFFAVRPEGSVSTLKIQRTERGDSAVYLCASSLERGSYNEQFFGPGTRLTVL.

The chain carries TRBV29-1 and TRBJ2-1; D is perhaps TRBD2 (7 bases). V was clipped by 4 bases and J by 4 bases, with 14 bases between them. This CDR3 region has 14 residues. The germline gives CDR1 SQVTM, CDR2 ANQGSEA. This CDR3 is CSVGRGREYNEQFF. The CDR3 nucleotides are TGCAGCGTTGGACGGGGGCGGGAGTACAATGAGCAGTTCTTC.

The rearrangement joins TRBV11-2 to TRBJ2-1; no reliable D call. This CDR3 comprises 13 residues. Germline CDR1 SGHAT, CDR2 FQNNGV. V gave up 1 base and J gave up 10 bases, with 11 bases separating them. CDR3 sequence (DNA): TGTGCCAGCAGCTTAGGAACCACCAGGGAGCAGTTCTTC. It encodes CASSLGTTREQFF. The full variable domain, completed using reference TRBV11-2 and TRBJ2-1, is EAGVAQSPRYKIIEKRQSVAFWCNPISGHATLYWYQQILGQGPKLLIQFQNNGVVDDSQLPKDRFSAERLKGVDSTLKIQPAKLEDSAVYLCASSLGTTREQFFGPGTRLTVL.